What follows describes a single T cell receptor (beta chain). This record belongs to a study of cytomegalovirus exposure and HLA in healthy donors. Looking at the study overall: There were some 81 million unique TCRs (from HLA-typed donors) in an early data release. The study placed approximately 81% of its 398 genotyped donors in the Caucasian-associated ancestry cluster.

Germline V CDR1 and CDR2: SEHNR, FQNEAQ (reference sequence). V lost 5 bases to trimming and J lost 3 bases; unmatched junction nucleotides: 9. This CDR3 region has 16 residues. Vbeta (60) and Jbeta (13) primers were used in the PCR. Profiling relied on immunoSEQ multiplex PCR, and the TCRdb table lists in-frame clones only, not all of them. The sample has around 100,000 clones; around 84% are singletons. The J gene is TRBJ2-2, the V gene TRBV7-9; 7 nucleotides match TRBD1. The sequence came from a woman aged 18-35 years in good health and CMV-seronegative. The sequenced sample was PBMCs. The CDR3 coding sequence is TGTGCCAGCAGCCAGGTGTGGCAGGGGGACACCGGGGAGCTGTTTTTT. As protein: CASSQVWQGDTGELFF.